This entry lists 10 T cell receptor beta chains sequenced from one sample in a study of T cells in Graves' hyperthyroidism and ophthalmopathy. Amplification targeted TCR beta CDR3 regions from RNA transcripts. HTBI primers were used for first-round RT-PCR of the TCR CDR3. TCRdb called the multiplex PCR reads again in MiXCR, with one record for every CDR3 protein. The sample holds some 490,000 distinct CDR3 sequences; roughly a sixth are singletons and the top ten take 25% to 30%. The sequenced material came from blood. Every receptor here comes from a woman in her twenties or thirties with Graves' ophthalmopathy.

This rearrangement joins TRBV6-5 to TRBJ1-2, with D possibly being TRBD1 (5 bases). Trimming took off 1 base at V and 8 bases at J, with 11 bases between the two ends. This CDR3 is built from 13 residues. The V gene's germline CDR1 is MNHEY and CDR2 SVGAGI. In DNA form, the CDR3 reads TGTGCCAGCAGTTACTTAGGGGCTGGAGGCTACACCTTC. Translating it yields CASSYLGAGGYTF.

V usage is TRBV5-1 and J usage is TRBJ2-3; maybe TRBD2 (5 bases). Germline values: CDR1 SGHRS, CDR2 YFSETQ. Trimming removed 2 bases from V and 4 bases from J, with 11 bases in between. The CDR3 extends over 14 amino acids. CDR3 amino acids: CASSLPGISDTQYF. The CDR3 coding sequence is TGCGCCAGCAGCTTACCGGGGATATCAGATACGCAGTATTTT. Supplemented by reference TRBV5-1 and TRBJ2-3, the full variable domain reads KAGVTQTPRYLIKTRGQQVTLSCSPISGHRSVSWYQQTPGQGLQFLFEYFSETQRNKGNFPGRFSGRQFSNSRSEMNVSTLELGDSALYLCASSLPGISDTQYFGPGTRLTVL.

This sequence joins TRBV20-1 and TRBJ1-3, with no clear D. Trimming stripped 6 bases from V and 7 bases from J, with 10 bases between. This CDR3 has 11 residues. Germline lookup yields CDR1 DFQATT and CDR2 SNEGSKA (reference sequence). The CDR3 sequence is CSAPVGNTIYF. The DNA of the CDR3 is TGCAGTGCCCCGGTAGGGAACACCATATATTTT.

The rearrangement joins TRBV6-1 to TRBJ1-4, with D perhaps TRBD1 (5 bases). Trimming cost V 5 bases and J 3 bases, with 10 bases left between them. Germline CDR1 and CDR2: MNHNS and SASEGT. The CDR3 spans 14 residues. The CDR3: CASSRGLPNEKLFF. For the CDR3, the DNA is TGTGCCAGCAGTAGGGGATTGCCTAATGAAAAACTGTTTTTT.

V is TRBV5-8 and J is TRBJ1-4; D gene uncertain. The germline CDR1 and CDR2 sequences are SGHTS and YDEGEE. The CDR3 is 16 amino acids. The V end was cut by 2 bases, the J end by 0 bases, with 11 bases between. The CDR3 loop reads CASSFVEGSTNEKLFF. The CDR3 nucleotides are TGTGCCAGCAGCTTCGTAGAAGGGTCAACTAATGAAAAACTGTTTTTT.

This clonotype was counted ten times or more. This chain connects TRBV7-2 to TRBJ2-5; D not certain. Germline CDR1 reads SGHTA; CDR2 reads FQGNSA. V lost 0 bases to trimming and J lost 4 bases, with 9 bases between them. This CDR3 has 14 amino acids. The CDR3 region is CASSLAPRGETQYF. CDR3 sequence (DNA): TGTGCCAGCAGCTTAGCGCCTCGCGGAGAGACCCAGTACTTC.

Many counts were recorded for this clonotype. In DNA form, the CDR3 reads TGTGCCAGCAGCCAAGATCCCACTAGCACAAAGGATACGCAGTATTTT. Protein: CASSQDPTSTKDTQYF. V gene TRBV3-1 combines with J gene TRBJ2-3; D is possibly TRBD2 (6 bases). The germline V and J ends were trimmed by 0 bases and 6 bases, with 16 bases remaining between them. Germline CDR1 is LGHDT and CDR2 is YNNKEL (reference sequence). This CDR3 spans 16 amino acids.

This clonotype was seen only a few times. The chain joins TRBV11-2 to TRBJ2-2; a weak D match, TRBD1 (6 bases). Per germline, CDR1 SGHAT and CDR2 FQNNGV. V gave up 4 bases and J gave up 7 bases, with 7 bases separating them. The CDR3 runs to 12 residues. The CDR3 sequence: CASSSRGGELFF. The CDR3 nucleotides read TGTGCCAGCAGCTCCAGGGGCGGGGAGCTGTTTTTT.

In its sample, this clonotype was seen many times. V gene TRBV28 combines with J gene TRBJ1-6; 7 bases align to TRBD1. Germline assignment: CDR1 MDHEN and CDR2 SYDVKM. The length of the CDR3 is 14 residues. The V gene end was trimmed by 5 bases and the J gene end by 15 bases; junction bases not matched to a gene: 13. The CDR3: CASSPPTRQGGLHF. Here the CDR3 DNA reads TGTGCCAGCAGTCCCCCTACGAGACAGGGCGGCCTCCACTTT.

This clonotype was seen many times. Here the CDR3 DNA reads TGCGCCAGCAGCTTGGATGGGGGGGGCACAGATACGCAGTATTTT. It is translated as CASSLDGGGTDTQYF. The chain carries TRBV5-1 and TRBJ2-3, with 7 bases lining up with TRBD2. In germline, CDR1 is SGHRS, CDR2 YFSETQ. V was pared by 0 bases and J by 1 base, with 2 bases of the junction left unmatched. The CDR3 has 15 amino acids.